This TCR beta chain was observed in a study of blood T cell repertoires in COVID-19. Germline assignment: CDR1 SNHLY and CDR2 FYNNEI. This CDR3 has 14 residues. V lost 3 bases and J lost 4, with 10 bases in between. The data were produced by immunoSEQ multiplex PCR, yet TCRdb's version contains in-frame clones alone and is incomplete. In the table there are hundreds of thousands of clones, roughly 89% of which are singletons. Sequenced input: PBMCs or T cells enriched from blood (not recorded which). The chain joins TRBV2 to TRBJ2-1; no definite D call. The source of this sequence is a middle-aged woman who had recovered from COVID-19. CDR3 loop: CASSERLTYNEQFF. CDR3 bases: TGTGCCAGCAGTGAGAGGTTGACTTACAATGAGCAGTTCTTC.